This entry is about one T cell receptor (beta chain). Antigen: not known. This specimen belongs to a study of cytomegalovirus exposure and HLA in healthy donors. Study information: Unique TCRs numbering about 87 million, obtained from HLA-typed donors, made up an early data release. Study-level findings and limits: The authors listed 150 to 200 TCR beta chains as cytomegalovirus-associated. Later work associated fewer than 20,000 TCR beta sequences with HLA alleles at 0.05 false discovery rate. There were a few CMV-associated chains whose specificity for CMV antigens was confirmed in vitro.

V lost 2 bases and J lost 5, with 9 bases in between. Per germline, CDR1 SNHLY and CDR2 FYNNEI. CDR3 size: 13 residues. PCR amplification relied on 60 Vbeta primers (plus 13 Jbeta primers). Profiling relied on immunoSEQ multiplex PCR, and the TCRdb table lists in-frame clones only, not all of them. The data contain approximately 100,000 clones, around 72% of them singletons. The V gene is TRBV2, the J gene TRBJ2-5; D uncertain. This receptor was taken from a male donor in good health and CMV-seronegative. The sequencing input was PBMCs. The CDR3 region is CASSELDLETQYF. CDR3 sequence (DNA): TGTGCCAGCAGTGAACTAGATTTGGAGACCCAGTACTTC.